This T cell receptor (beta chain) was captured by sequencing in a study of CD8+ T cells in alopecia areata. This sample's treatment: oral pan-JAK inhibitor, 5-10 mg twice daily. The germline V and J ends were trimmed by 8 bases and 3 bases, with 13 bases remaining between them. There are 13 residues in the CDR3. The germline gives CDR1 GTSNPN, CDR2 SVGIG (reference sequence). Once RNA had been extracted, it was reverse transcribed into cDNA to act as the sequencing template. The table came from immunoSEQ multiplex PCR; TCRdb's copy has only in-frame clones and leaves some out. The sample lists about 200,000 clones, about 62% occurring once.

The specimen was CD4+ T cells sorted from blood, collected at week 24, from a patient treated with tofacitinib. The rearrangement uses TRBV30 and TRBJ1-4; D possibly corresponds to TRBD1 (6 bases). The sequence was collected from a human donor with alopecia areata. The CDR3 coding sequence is TGTGCCGGGCGGACAGTTTCTAATGAAAAACTGTTTTTT. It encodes CAGRTVSNEKLFF.